One sample yielded the 7 T cell receptor beta chains listed below, sequenced in a study of graft-versus-host responses after intestinal transplantation. Sequencing used immunoSEQ multiplex PCR; TCRdb keeps in-frame clones, though not all of them. The sample yields some 12,000 clones, about 93% seen once. Sequencing used PBMCs, obtained 109 to 110 days after intestinal transplant. The source of these receptors is a human patient who received an intestinal transplant, so some T cells may come from the graft donor.

V is TRBV6-8 and J is TRBJ1-1, with D possibly TRBD1 on 5 matching bases. CDR3 size: 15 residues. The ends were cut back, 2 bases at V and 1 base at J, with 11 bases in the middle. The germline V gene has CDR1 MNHGY and CDR2 SAAAGT. The CDR3 loop reads CASSYPQGKNTEAFF. The DNA for the CDR3 is TGTGCCAGCAGTTACCCTCAGGGTAAGAACACTGAAGCTTTCTTT.

The genes are TRBV11-1 and TRBJ2-1; D perhaps matches TRBD1 (5 bases). Between the trimmed V and J ends, which lost 3 bases and 14 bases, there was a span of 14 bases. The CDR3 is 12 amino acids. Per the germline V gene, CDR1 is SGHAT and CDR2 is FQDESV (reference sequence). In nucleotides, the CDR3 is TGTGCCAGCAGCTTGGACCAGGGCGAGAAGTTCTTC. This sequence encodes CASSLDQGEKFF.

This clone was found once. This sequence joins TRBV19 and TRBJ2-1; D is unclear. V lost 3 bases and J lost 0, with 12 bases in between. The length of the CDR3 is 16 residues. Germline CDR1 and CDR2: LNHDA and SQIVND (reference sequence). The CDR3 here is CASSILAASSYNEQFF. Here the CDR3 DNA reads TGTGCCAGTAGTATCCTGGCAGCAAGCTCCTACAATGAGCAGTTCTTC.

V gene TRBV5-1 combines with J gene TRBJ2-7; 8 bases line up with TRBD2. Trimming took 0 bases from V and 0 from J; bases not matched to a gene: 2. This CDR3 is 15 amino acids long. Germline V gene sequence: CDR1 SGHRS, CDR2 YFSETQ. CDR3 nucleotide sequence: TGCGCCAGCAGCTTGGATGGGACTAGCTCCTACGAGCAGTACTTC. Its protein product is CASSLDGTSSYEQYF.

This clone was seen once. This chain connects TRBV28 to TRBJ2-7; 9 bases line up with TRBD1. Per germline, CDR1 MDHEN and CDR2 SYDVKM. Trimming took 6 bases from V and 4 from J; bases not matched to a gene: 10. The CDR3 consists of 15 residues. CDR3 loop: CASRPTAGTGYEQYF. CDR3 DNA sequence: TGTGCCAGCAGACCCACCGCCGGGACAGGGTACGAGCAGTACTTC.

This clone was recorded a few times. J is TRBJ2-1 and V is TRBV19; D perhaps matches TRBD1 (5 bases). Between the trimmed V and J ends, which lost 7 bases and 4 bases, there was a span of 14 bases. Germline loops: CDR1 LNHDA, CDR2 SQIVND (reference sequence). The length of the CDR3 is 14 residues. The CDR3 coding sequence is TGTGCCAGTAACCTCAGGGCAGATTACAATGAGCAGTTCTTC. It specifies CASNLRADYNEQFF.

V usage is TRBV5-1 and J usage is TRBJ2-5, with D possibly TRBD1 on 6 matching bases. The CDR3 length is 12 residues. The V and J ends lost 3 bases and 4 bases respectively, with 7 bases between them. Germline assignment: CDR1 SGHRS and CDR2 YFSETQ. DNA for the CDR3: TGCGCCAGCAGCTCCAGGGGAGAGACCCAGTACTTC. Its translation is CASSSRGETQYF.